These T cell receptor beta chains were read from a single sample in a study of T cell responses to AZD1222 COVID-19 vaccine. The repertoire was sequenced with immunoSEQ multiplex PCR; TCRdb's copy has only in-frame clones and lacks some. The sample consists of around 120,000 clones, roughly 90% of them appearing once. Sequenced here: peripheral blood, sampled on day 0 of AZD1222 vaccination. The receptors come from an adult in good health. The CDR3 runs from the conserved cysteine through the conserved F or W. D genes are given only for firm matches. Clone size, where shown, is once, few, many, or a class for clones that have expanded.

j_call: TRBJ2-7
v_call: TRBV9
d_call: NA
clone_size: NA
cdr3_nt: TGTGCCAGCAGCGCCCGGGAGTATGGGGGCTACGAGCAGTACTTC
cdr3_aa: CASSAREYGGYEQYF

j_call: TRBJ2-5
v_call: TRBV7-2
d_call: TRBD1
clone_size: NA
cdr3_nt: TGTGCCAGCAGCTCGGCGGGACAGGGATGGAGAGAGACCCAGTACTTC
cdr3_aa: CASSSAGQGWRETQYF

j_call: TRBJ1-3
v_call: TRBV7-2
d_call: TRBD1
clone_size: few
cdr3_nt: TGTGCCAGCAGCTACGGACAGGGGAAGGGAAACACCATATATTTT
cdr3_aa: CASSYGQGKGNTIYF

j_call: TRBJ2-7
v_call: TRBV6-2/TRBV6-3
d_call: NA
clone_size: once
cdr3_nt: TGTGCCAGCAGTTACTCGACACCCACCTACGAGCAGTACTTC
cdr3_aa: CASSYSTPTYEQYF

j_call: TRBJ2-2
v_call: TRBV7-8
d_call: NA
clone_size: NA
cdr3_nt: TGTGCCAGCAGCCTCCGCACCGGGGAGCTGTTTTTT
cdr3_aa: CASSLRTGELFF

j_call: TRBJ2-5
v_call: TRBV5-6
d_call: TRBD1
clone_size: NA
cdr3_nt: TGTGCCAGCAGCTTGGGCGACAGGGGAGGCCAAGAGACCCAGTACTTC
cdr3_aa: CASSLGDRGGQETQYF

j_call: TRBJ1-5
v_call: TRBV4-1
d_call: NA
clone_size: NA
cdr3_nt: TGCGCCAGCAGCCAAGCCCTCGATAGCAATCAGCCCCAGCATTTT
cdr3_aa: CASSQALDSNQPQHF

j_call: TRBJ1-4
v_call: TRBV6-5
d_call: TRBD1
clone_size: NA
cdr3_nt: TGTGCCAGCAGTTATAGGGTGGGACAGGGGGAAGGAAAACTGTTTTTT
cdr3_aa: CASSYRVGQGEGKLFF

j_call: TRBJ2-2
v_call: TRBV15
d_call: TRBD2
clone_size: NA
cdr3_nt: TGTGCCACCAGCAGAGATAGGGCCACTAGCGGTAACACCGGGGAGCTGTTTTTT
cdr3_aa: CATSRDRATSGNTGELFF

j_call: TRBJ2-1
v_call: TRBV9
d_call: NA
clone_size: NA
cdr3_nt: TGTGCCAGCAGCGCGGTATACAATGAGCAGTTCTTC
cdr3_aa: CASSAVYNEQFF

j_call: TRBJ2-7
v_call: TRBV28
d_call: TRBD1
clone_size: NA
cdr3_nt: TGTGCCAGCAGTTCGGTAGGGAGACAGGGAATCCCCGAGCAGTACTTC
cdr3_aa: CASSSVGRQGIPEQYF

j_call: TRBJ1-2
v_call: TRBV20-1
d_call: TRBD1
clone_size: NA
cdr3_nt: TGCAGTGCTAGTCTCGCAGGGGGGTATGGCTACACCTTC
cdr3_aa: CSASLAGGYGYTF

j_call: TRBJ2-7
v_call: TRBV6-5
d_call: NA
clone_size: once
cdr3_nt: TGTGCCAGCGGGAGGAGGGACACCTCCTACGAGCAGTACTTC
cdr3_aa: CASGRRDTSYEQYF

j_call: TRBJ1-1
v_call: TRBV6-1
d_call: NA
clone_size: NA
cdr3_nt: TGTGCCAGCAGTGAAGCTGGAGGGAACACTGAAGCTTTCTTT
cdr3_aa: CASSEAGGNTEAFF

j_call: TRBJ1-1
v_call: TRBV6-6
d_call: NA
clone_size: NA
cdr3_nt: TGTGCCAGCAGTTACCCTGACAGTTACGTGAACACTGAAGCTTTCTTT
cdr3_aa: CASSYPDSYVNTEAFF

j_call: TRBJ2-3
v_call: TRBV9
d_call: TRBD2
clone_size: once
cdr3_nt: TGTGCCAGCAGCGTAGTTGTGGGAGGGCCCACAGATACGCAGTATTTT
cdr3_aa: CASSVVVGGPTDTQYF

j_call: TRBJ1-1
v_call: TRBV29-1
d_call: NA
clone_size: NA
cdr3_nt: TGCAGCGCCACCGGGACGGGCAACACTGAAGCTTTCTTT
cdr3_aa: CSATGTGNTEAFF

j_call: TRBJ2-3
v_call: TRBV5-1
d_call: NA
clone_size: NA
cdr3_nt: TGCGCCAGCAGCTTTCGCGCTAGTTCCTACACAGATACGCAGTATTTT
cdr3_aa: CASSFRASSYTDTQYF

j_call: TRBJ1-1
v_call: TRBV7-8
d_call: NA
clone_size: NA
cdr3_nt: TGTGCCAGCAGCTTAATCGCCCCGTCGCGGTTCACTGAAGCTTTCTTT
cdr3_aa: CASSLIAPSRFTEAFF

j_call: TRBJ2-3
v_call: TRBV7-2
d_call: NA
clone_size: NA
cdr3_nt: TGTGCCAGCAGTGCCGAGGGTATCTTCGCAGATACGCAGTATTTT
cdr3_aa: CASSAEGIFADTQYF